These T cell receptor beta chains were read from a single sample in a study of naive and memory T cell subsets. TCRdb analysed the UMI-ligation and nested PCR reads with MiXCR anew, one entry per CDR3 protein. The data show 150,000 or so distinct CDR3 sequences, under 25% seen once. What was sequenced was naive CD4+ T cells from blood. These receptors were collected from a human donor in good health. CDR3s include the opening cysteine and the closing phenylalanine or tryptophan. The order of the fields is clone size, V gene, D gene, J gene, CDR3 protein, CDR3 DNA. The D gene is left open where the match is weak. The size of a clone is reported for some rows only, either as once, few or many, or as a class for expanded clones.

many,TRBV6-5,TRBD2,TRBJ2-7,CASSYSLASYEQYF,TGTGCCAGCAGTTACTCACTAGCGTCCTACGAGCAGTACTTC
-,TRBV10-1,TRBD1,TRBJ2-3,CASMGQGSTDTQYF,TGCGCCAGCATGGGACAGGGCAGCACAGATACGCAGTATTTT
-,TRBV11-2,-,TRBJ2-5,CASSPIDRTETQYF,TGTGCCAGCAGCCCGATTGACAGGACAGAGACCCAGTACTTC
many,TRBV29-1,-,TRBJ2-3,CSVAGRTTDTQYF,TGCAGCGTTGCGGGAAGAACTACAGATACGCAGTATTTT
-,TRBV28,-,TRBJ2-7,CASSLPPYEQYF,TGTGCCAGCAGTTTACCGCCTTACGAGCAGTACTTC
few,TRBV5-1,-,TRBJ2-3,CASSLIQGTSTDTQYF,TGCGCCAGCAGCTTGATACAGGGTACATCAACAGATACGCAGTATTTT
-,TRBV5-1,-,TRBJ2-2,CASSLEPQGIGELFF,TGCGCCAGCAGCTTGGAGCCTCAGGGTATCGGGGAGCTGTTTTTT
once,TRBV6-5,TRBD1,TRBJ1-6,CASRAGQYNSPLHF,TGTGCCAGCAGGGCGGGACAGTATAATTCACCCCTCCACTTT
many,TRBV7-2,-,TRBJ2-1,CASSFGTQTYNEQFF,TGTGCCAGCAGCTTCGGGACGCAGACTTACAATGAGCAGTTCTTC
-,TRBV28,-,TRBJ1-2,CASSLLRGNYGYTF,TGTGCCAGCAGTTTATTGCGGGGGAACTATGGCTACACCTTC
many,TRBV20-1,TRBD2,TRBJ2-1,CSASQTQPGLAGGPSKNEQFF,TGCAGTGCTAGCCAAACCCAGCCGGGACTAGCGGGAGGGCCCTCGAAGAATGAGCAGTTCTTC
-,TRBV29-1,TRBD1,TRBJ2-5,CSVRTGGQETQYF,TGCAGCGTTCGGACAGGGGGTCAAGAGACCCAGTACTTC
-,TRBV6-5,TRBD1,TRBJ1-1,CASGHRGTEAFF,TGTGCCAGCGGCCACAGGGGGACTGAAGCTTTCTTT
many,TRBV29-1,TRBD2,TRBJ2-1,CSVAWTSKYNEQFF,TGCAGCGTTGCCTGGACTAGCAAGTACAATGAGCAGTTCTTC
many,TRBV29-1,-,TRBJ2-5,CSVVGRGETQYF,TGCAGCGTTGTAGGCAGGGGTGAGACCCAGTACTTC
few,TRBV27,-,TRBJ1-6,CASSLSRKNSLHF,TGTGCCAGCAGTTTATCTAGAAAGAATTCCCTCCACTTT
few,TRBV20-1,TRBD2,TRBJ2-7,CSARLAGGRLAEQYF,TGCAGTGCTAGACTAGCGGGAGGCCGTCTTGCCGAGCAGTACTTC
few,TRBV5-1,-,TRBJ2-7,CASNRIPGEGNYEQYF,TGCGCCAGCAATCGAATACCAGGGGAGGGGAACTACGAGCAGTACTTC
-,TRBV24-1,-,TRBJ2-6,CATSDSRNTISGANVLTF,TGTGCCACCAGTGATTCCAGGAATACAATCTCTGGGGCCAACGTCCTGACTTTC
-,TRBV20-1,-,TRBJ2-7,CSAAGYLREQYF,TGCAGTGCGGCGGGCTACCTACGGGAGCAGTACTTC
many,TRBV27,TRBD2,TRBJ2-7,CASSGSGRRFHEQYF,TGTGCCAGCAGTGGTAGCGGGAGGAGATTTCACGAGCAGTACTTC
few,TRBV29-1,-,TRBJ2-1,CSVLRPGSYNEQFF,TGCAGCGTTCTAAGACCCGGTTCCTACAATGAGCAGTTCTTC
few,TRBV5-6,-,TRBJ2-3,CASSLVGDTQYF,TGTGCCAGCAGCTTGGTTGGTGATACGCAGTATTTT
few,TRBV20-1,TRBD2,TRBJ2-3,CSATPSGRGTDTQYF,TGCAGTGCCACCCCTAGCGGGAGGGGTACAGATACGCAGTATTTT
-,TRBV4-1,-,TRBJ2-7,CASSQDWSPVRELTYEQYF,TGCGCCAGCAGCCAAGATTGGTCCCCCGTTCGGGAGCTTACCTACGAGCAGTACTTC
few,TRBV25-1,TRBD1,TRBJ2-7,CASADRGYEQYF,TGTGCCAGCGCGGACAGGGGCTACGAGCAGTACTTC
-,TRBV20-1,TRBD1,TRBJ2-2,CSARKTGGSTGELFF,TGCAGTGCTAGAAAGACAGGGGGAAGCACCGGGGAGCTGTTTTTT
many,TRBV7-2,-,TRBJ2-1,CASRLAGSGTYNEQFF,TGTGCCAGCAGACTAGCAGGGTCCGGGACCTACAATGAGCAGTTCTTC
-,TRBV7-9,TRBD1,TRBJ2-2,CASSKGTVKTGELFF,TGTGCCAGCAGCAAAGGGACAGTTAAGACCGGGGAGCTGTTTTTT
-,TRBV6-1,-,TRBJ2-2,CATSGTGELFF,TGTGCCACATCGGGAACCGGGGAGCTGTTTTTT
many,TRBV4-3,-,TRBJ1-1,CASSQLGMNTEAFF,TGCGCCAGCAGCCAACTAGGCATGAACACTGAAGCTTTCTTT
few,TRBV7-2,TRBD1,TRBJ2-1,CASNKPQGGTGSSYNEQFF,TGTGCCAGCAATAAGCCACAGGGGGGGACAGGGAGCTCCTACAATGAGCAGTTCTTC
-,TRBV6-5,-,TRBJ2-7,CASSPLGAPAYEQYF,TGTGCCAGCAGTCCCCTCGGTGCGCCGGCTTACGAGCAGTACTTC
-,TRBV4-1,TRBD1,TRBJ2-7,CASSKGQGPLYEQYF,TGCGCCAGCAGCAAAGGACAGGGGCCTCTCTACGAGCAGTACTTC
few,TRBV7-2,-,TRBJ1-5,CASSLGPGALRFFQPQHF,TGTGCCAGCAGCTTAGGTCCAGGGGCTCTCCGGTTTTTTCAGCCCCAGCATTTT
few,TRBV28,TRBD1,TRBJ2-3,CASSLNRGRSTDTQYF,TGTGCCAGCAGTTTAAACAGGGGGCGAAGCACAGATACGCAGTATTTT
-,TRBV28,TRBD1,TRBJ2-1,CASRLDRVENEQFF,TGTGCCAGCAGACTAGACAGGGTAGAGAATGAGCAGTTCTTC
few,TRBV19,TRBD2,TRBJ2-2,CASSTAGLAGAGELFF,TGTGCCAGTAGTACCGCGGGACTAGCGGGAGCCGGGGAGCTGTTTTTT
few,TRBV7-3,TRBD2,TRBJ2-3,CASSLTGLAGVADTQYF,TGTGCCAGCAGCTTAACAGGCCTAGCGGGAGTAGCAGATACGCAGTATTTT
few,TRBV11-2,-,TRBJ2-5,CASEGQTQYF,TGTGCCAGCGAAGGACAGACCCAGTACTTC
many,TRBV14,-,TRBJ2-7,CASSQALARGEQYF,TGTGCCAGCAGCCAAGCCCTAGCGAGGGGCGAGCAGTACTTC
few,TRBV29-1,TRBD1,TRBJ2-1,CSARDRGHNEQFF,TGCAGCGCCCGGGACAGGGGGCACAATGAGCAGTTCTTC
few,TRBV29-1,TRBD2,TRBJ2-7,CSTRGGGRNPYEQYF,TGCAGCACGCGGGGGGGGGGACGTAACCCCTACGAGCAGTACTTC
-,TRBV18,TRBD1,TRBJ1-2,CASSPLGTGRSYGYTF,TGTGCCAGCTCACCACTCGGGACAGGCCGCTCGTATGGCTACACCTTC
few,TRBV18,-,TRBJ1-1,CASSPPSGNTEAFF,TGTGCCAGCTCACCACCGTCGGGGAACACTGAAGCTTTCTTT
once,TRBV5-8,TRBD1,TRBJ1-5,CASSFITGVNQPQHF,TGTGCCAGCAGCTTCATCACAGGGGTCAATCAGCCCCAGCATTTT
few,TRBV6-5,-,TRBJ2-7,CASSYSGGPYEQYF,TGTGCCAGCAGTTACTCGGGGGGGCCCTACGAGCAGTACTTC
few,TRBV4-3,-,TRBJ2-7,CASSLSGGAASYEQYF,TGCGCCAGCAGCCTTAGTGGGGGGGCAGCCTCCTACGAGCAGTACTTC
few,TRBV3-1,-,TRBJ1-1,CASSYSGTPWAFF,TGTGCCAGCAGCTACTCAGGGACTCCCTGGGCTTTCTTT
few,TRBV20-1,-,TRBJ1-5,CSARTPGLGYSNQPQHF,TGCAGTGCTAGGACACCGGGACTGGGATATAGCAATCAGCCCCAGCATTTT
-,TRBV5-1,-,TRBJ1-1,CASSLANTEAFF,TGCGCCAGCAGCTTGGCGAACACTGAAGCTTTCTTT
-,TRBV7-9,-,TRBJ2-1,CASSLARMSNEQFF,TGTGCCAGCAGCTTAGCGCGAATGTCCAATGAGCAGTTCTTC
-,TRBV12-3/TRBV12-4,TRBD1,TRBJ1-2,CASSPGGVYGYTF,TGTGCCAGCAGCCCAGGGGGGGTCTATGGCTACACCTTC
-,TRBV2,-,TRBJ2-2,CASSGGPTNTGELFF,TGTGCCAGCAGTGGCGGACCAACGAACACCGGGGAGCTGTTTTTT
-,TRBV4-1,TRBD2,TRBJ2-3,CASSQDLGLAGGVITDTQYF,TGCGCCAGCAGCCAAGATCTTGGACTAGCGGGAGGGGTAATCACAGATACGCAGTATTTT
few,TRBV29-1,-,TRBJ2-5,CSVGQGGETQYF,TGCAGCGTTGGACAGGGAGGGGAGACCCAGTACTTC
few,TRBV7-9,TRBD1,TRBJ2-7,CASSFGTGGSYEQYF,TGTGCCAGCAGCTTCGGGACAGGGGGGTCCTACGAGCAGTACTTC
few,TRBV7-9,-,TRBJ2-3,CASSLGPAGSTDTQYF,TGTGCCAGCAGCTTAGGCCCGGCAGGGAGCACAGATACGCAGTATTTT